The 22 T cell receptor beta chains below all came from one sample that was sequenced in a study of cytomegalovirus exposure and HLA in healthy donors. 13 Jbeta primers and 60 Vbeta primers were used for the PCR. Profiling relied on immunoSEQ multiplex PCR, and the TCRdb table lists in-frame clones only, not all of them. The sample includes 200,000 or so clones, around 79% of them seen just once. Material for sequencing was PBMCs. These TCRs come from a male donor in good health and CMV-seropositive.

V gene TRBV9 combines with J gene TRBJ2-2, with TRBD2 as a possible D gene (6 bases). The V end lost 0 bases, the J end lost 5 bases, and 11 bases lay between the germline ends. The CDR3 totals 15 residues. CDR1 and CDR2 from the germline V gene are SGDLS and YYNGEE. The CDR3 region is CASSVGGRRTGELFF. The CDR3 DNA is TGTGCCAGCAGCGTAGGGGGGAGGAGGACCGGGGAGCTGTTTTTT. Filled out from reference TRBV9 and TRBJ2-2, the complete variable domain reads DSGVTQTPKHLITATGQRVTLRCSPRSGDLSVYWYQQSLDQGLQFLIQYYNGEERAKGNILERFSAQQFPDLHSELNLSSLELGDSALYFCASSVGGRRTGELFFGEGSRLTVL.

The gene calls are TRBV7-2 and TRBJ1-6, with D possibly being TRBD1 (6 bases). Trimming pared 4 bases from V and 6 bases from J, leaving 13 bases between. This CDR3 is built from 15 residues. The germline V gene encodes CDR1 SGHTA and CDR2 FQGNSA. DNA of the CDR3: TGTGCCAGCAGCTCCGACAGGCCCCGTAATTCACCCCTCCACTTT. This codes for CASSSDRPRNSPLHF.

The CDR3 region has the DNA TGTGCCAGCAGTTACTCAGTCCAAGCTCGGCAGCCCCAGCATTTT. It is translated as CASSYSVQARQPQHF. This rearrangement joins TRBV6-5 to TRBJ1-5; D unresolved. The length of the CDR3 is 15 residues. Trimming took off 0 bases at V and 7 bases at J, with 13 bases between the two ends. Per germline, CDR1 MNHEY and CDR2 SVGAGI.

In its sample, this clone was seen a few times. This CDR3 reads CASSLDAAGNYEQYF. The CDR3 region has the DNA TGTGCCAGCAGCTTAGATGCAGCGGGAAACTACGAGCAGTACTTC. V is TRBV7-3 and J is TRBJ2-7, with 7 bases aligning to TRBD2. Germline CDR1 SGHTA, CDR2 FQGTGA. Trimming took 2 bases from V and 3 from J; bases not matched to a gene: 7. This CDR3 comprises 15 residues.

This clone was seen only once. The chain is built from TRBV5-4 and TRBJ1-1; 9 bases match TRBD1. The CDR3 is made up of 15 amino acids. The V and J ends lost 3 bases and 2 bases, in that order; junction bases with no gene match: 5. The germline gives CDR1 SGHNT, CDR2 YYREEE (reference sequence). The CDR3 here is CASSSPGQGNTEAFF. The DNA of the CDR3 is TGTGCCAGCAGCTCGCCGGGACAGGGCAACACTGAAGCTTTCTTT.

The chain uses TRBV4-3 and TRBJ2-3, with TRBD2 matching 11 bases. Looked up from germline, CDR1 is LGHNA and CDR2 is YSLEER. The CDR3 runs to 17 residues. V trimming: 1 base; J trimming: 4 bases; junction bases outside the gene matches: 7. Written as DNA, the CDR3 is TGCGCCAGCAGCCAAGTAGGTAGCGGGGGGGCCTCAGATACGCAGTATTTT. It translates to CASSQVGSGGASDTQYF.

The rearrangement uses TRBV19 and TRBJ1-6, with 8 bases aligning to TRBD1. Germline assignment: CDR1 LNHDA and CDR2 SQIVND (reference sequence). The junction had 1 base not matched to a gene; V was cut back by 4 bases and J by 5 bases. The CDR3 loop spans 14 amino acids. DNA for the CDR3: TGTGCCAGTAGTACAGGGGGCGATAATTCACCCCTCCACTTT. Amino acids: CASSTGGDNSPLHF.

The chain has TRBV18 and TRBJ2-7, with no clear D. Germline CDR1 reads KGHSH; CDR2 reads LQKENI. Trimming removed 1 base at V and 2 bases at J, with 6 bases between. This CDR3 is 13 amino acids long. This CDR3 reads CASSPQRTYEQYF. For the CDR3, the DNA is TGTGCCAGCTCACCACAGAGAACCTACGAGCAGTACTTC. Full variable domain (remainder filled in from reference TRBV18 and TRBJ2-7): NAGVMQNPRHLVRRRGQEARLRCSPMKGHSHVYWYRQLPEEGLKFMVYLQKENIIDESGMPKERFSAEFPKEGPSILRIQQVVRGDSAAYFCASSPQRTYEQYFGPGTRLTVT.

The gene calls are TRBV29-1 and TRBJ2-2; D may be TRBD2 (5 bases). V dropped 4 bases and J dropped 6 bases, with 9 bases sitting between them. CDR3 length: 12 residues. Germline V gene sequence: CDR1 SQVTM, CDR2 ANQGSEA. CDR3 coding DNA: TGCAGCGTTGTACTAGTCTCCGGGGAGCTGTTTTTT. Translating it yields CSVVLVSGELFF.

The chain links TRBV30 to TRBJ1-3; D gene ambiguous. CDR1 and CDR2 from the germline V gene are GTSNPN and SVGIG (reference sequence). V gave up 4 bases and J gave up 0 bases, with 13 bases separating them. The CDR3 loop spans 15 amino acids. The DNA of the CDR3 is TGTGCCTGGATCTTCGCGGGGAGCTCTGGAAACACCATATATTTT. Translation gives CAWIFAGSSGNTIYF.

In its sample, this clone was seen a few times. This sequence joins TRBV27 and TRBJ1-1; D may be TRBD1 (5 bases). The germline V and J ends were trimmed by 7 bases and 5 bases, with 14 bases remaining between them. This CDR3 region has 13 residues. Germline V lookup: CDR1 MNHEY, CDR2 SMNVEV (reference sequence). CDR3 in amino acids: CASNGAAGTEAFF. Written as DNA, the CDR3 is TGTGCCAGCAATGGGGCCGCGGGGACTGAAGCTTTCTTT.

With regard to this clone: The junction differs from germline at one of its ends, possibly a read error. The chain uses TRBV18 and TRBJ2-1, with 9 bases lining up with TRBD2. Per the germline V gene, CDR1 is KGHSH and CDR2 is LQKENI. The CDR3 length is 13 residues. In DNA form, the CDR3 reads TGTGCCAGCTCACCAGCAGCGGGGGGTTTTTTGATCTTC. Translating it yields CASSPAAGGFLIF.

A single count supports this clone. CDR3 sequence (DNA): TGTGCCAGCAGCCGATTAACGGGACAGGGCAACGAGCAGTACTTC. It encodes CASSRLTGQGNEQYF. V usage is TRBV6-1 and J usage is TRBJ2-7; 9 bases fit TRBD1. With 6 bases clipped from V and 5 bases from J, the junction kept 11 bases outside the gene matches. This CDR3 has 15 amino acids. Germline lookup yields CDR1 MNHNS and CDR2 SASEGT.

The J gene is TRBJ2-7, the V gene TRBV7-2; D perhaps matches TRBD2 (5 bases). Between the trimmed V and J ends, which lost 4 bases and 2 bases, there was a span of 15 bases. Germline loops: CDR1 SGHTA, CDR2 FQGNSA. The CDR3 is 15 residues long. The DNA for the CDR3 is TGTGCCAGCAGCTCAGAACTCGGGATCACCTACGAGCAGTACTTC. It translates to CASSSELGITYEQYF.

This rearrangement joins TRBV7-8 to TRBJ1-3, with 8 bases lining up with TRBD1. Per germline, CDR1 SGHVS and CDR2 FQNEAQ. The CDR3 length is 15 residues. V gave up 5 bases and J gave up 4 bases; unmatched junction bases: 7. CDR3 in DNA: TGTGCCAGCAGCGTGGACAGGGTATCGGGAAACACCATATATTTT. Residues: CASSVDRVSGNTIYF.

The chain has TRBV7-3 and TRBJ2-2; unclear D gene. The germline CDR1 and CDR2 sequences are SGHTA and FQGTGA. The CDR3 totals 13 residues. The V gene lost 4 bases and the J gene lost 9 bases, with 12 bases spanning the gap. CDR3 protein: CASSSSGSRELFF. The CDR3 DNA follows: TGTGCCAGCAGCTCTTCGGGTTCCCGGGAGCTGTTTTTT.

This chain uses TRBV18 with TRBJ2-5, with 7 bases matching TRBD1. V gave up 6 bases and J gave up 2 bases; unmatched junction bases: 3. Germline V lookup: CDR1 KGHSH, CDR2 LQKENI. This CDR3 spans 13 amino acids. The CDR3 DNA reads as TGTGCCAGCTCCCGGGGACAGCAAGAGACCCAGTACTTC. Amino acids: CASSRGQQETQYF. The full variable domain, its missing parts supplied by reference TRBV18 and TRBJ2-5, is NAGVMQNPRHLVRRRGQEARLRCSPMKGHSHVYWYRQLPEEGLKFMVYLQKENIIDESGMPKERFSAEFPKEGPSILRIQQVVRGDSAAYFCASSRGQQETQYFGPGTRLLVL.

The rearrangement joins TRBV18 to TRBJ1-4; D possibly corresponds to TRBD1 (5 bases). This CDR3 contains 14 residues. The V gene lost 6 bases and the J gene lost 8 bases, with 16 bases spanning the gap. Germline V gene data show CDR1 as KGHSH and CDR2 as LQKENI. The CDR3 DNA sequence: TGTGCCAGCTCGCCAGGAGGGGAGCACGAAAAACTGTTTTTT. As protein: CASSPGGEHEKLFF.

The V call is TRBV6-4, the J call TRBJ2-1; TRBD1 might be the D (7 bases). V gave up 6 bases and J gave up 7 bases, with 19 bases separating them. The germline V gene has CDR1 MRHNA and CDR2 SNTAGT. CDR3 length: 15 residues. The CDR3 reads CASRPGGSKINEQFF. The DNA of the CDR3 is TGTGCCAGCAGACCAGGGGGGTCAAAAATAAATGAGCAGTTCTTC.

The chain links TRBV19 to TRBJ1-5; D perhaps matches TRBD1 (6 bases). Germline V CDR1 and CDR2: LNHDA, SQIVND (reference sequence). V lost 10 bases to trimming and J lost 2 bases, with 12 bases between them. CDR3 length: 13 amino acids. CDR3 protein: CATQGQGNQPQHF. The CDR3 region has the DNA TGTGCCACACAGGGTCAGGGCAATCAGCCCCAGCATTTT.

The rearrangement joins TRBV7-3 to TRBJ1-5; the D is unclear. V was shortened by 0 bases and J by 5 bases, with 8 bases between the two germline ends. The CDR3 length is 14 residues. The germline CDR1 and CDR2 sequences are SGHTA and FQGTGA. As DNA, the CDR3 is TGTGCCAGCAGCTTAACGGCGGAAGATCAGCCCCAGCATTTT. As protein: CASSLTAEDQPQHF.

V and J are TRBV5-1 and TRBJ1-4, with unresolved D. V dropped 0 bases and J dropped 7 bases, with 13 bases sitting between them. Germline V gene data show CDR1 as SGHRS and CDR2 as YFSETQ. CDR3 size: 15 residues. CDR3 DNA sequence: TGCGCCAGCAGCTTGGTCAGGCTGTTGGGTGAAAAACTGTTTTTT. Translating gives CASSLVRLLGEKLFF.